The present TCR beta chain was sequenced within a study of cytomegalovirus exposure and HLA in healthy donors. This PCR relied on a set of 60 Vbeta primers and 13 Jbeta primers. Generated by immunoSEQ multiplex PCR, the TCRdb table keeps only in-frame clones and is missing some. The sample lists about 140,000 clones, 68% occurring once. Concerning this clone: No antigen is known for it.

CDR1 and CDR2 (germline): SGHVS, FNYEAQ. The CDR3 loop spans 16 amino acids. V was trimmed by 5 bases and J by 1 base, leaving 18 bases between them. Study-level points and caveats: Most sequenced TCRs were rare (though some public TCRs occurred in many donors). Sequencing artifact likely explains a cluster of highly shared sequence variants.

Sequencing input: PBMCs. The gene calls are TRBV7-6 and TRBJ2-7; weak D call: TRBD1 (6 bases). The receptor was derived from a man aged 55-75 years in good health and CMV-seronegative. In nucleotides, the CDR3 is TGTGCCAGCAGCCCGAGTTCGGACAGAACATCCTACGAGCAGTACTTC. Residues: CASSPSSDRTSYEQYF.